The TCR beta chain described here comes from a study of cytomegalovirus exposure and HLA in healthy donors. Study context: Within an early data release were about 85 million unique TCRs drawn from HLA-typed donors. Study-wide points: With later analysis, a missense DCLRE1C variant became linked to TCR beta V- and J-gene trimming. The classifier was said to identify cytomegalovirus status with high specificity and sensitivity.

CDR1 and CDR2 from the germline V gene are MNHNS and SASEGT. Trimming left V 6 bases short and J 2 bases short, with 10 bases between. This CDR3 is 13 amino acids long. Notes on this clone: Its antigen is undetermined.

Use of 60 Vbeta and 13 Jbeta primers characterized the PCR. The table came from immunoSEQ multiplex PCR; TCRdb's copy has only in-frame clones and leaves some out. Recorded for this sample: about 43,000 clones. The sequenced sample was PBMCs. The genes are TRBV6-1 and TRBJ1-2; no clear D. The sequence derives from a woman between 25 and 40 years old in good health and CMV-seronegative. CDR3 region: CASRLRGNYGYTF. The CDR3 DNA reads as TGTGCCAGCAGACTCCGGGGAAACTATGGCTACACCTTC.